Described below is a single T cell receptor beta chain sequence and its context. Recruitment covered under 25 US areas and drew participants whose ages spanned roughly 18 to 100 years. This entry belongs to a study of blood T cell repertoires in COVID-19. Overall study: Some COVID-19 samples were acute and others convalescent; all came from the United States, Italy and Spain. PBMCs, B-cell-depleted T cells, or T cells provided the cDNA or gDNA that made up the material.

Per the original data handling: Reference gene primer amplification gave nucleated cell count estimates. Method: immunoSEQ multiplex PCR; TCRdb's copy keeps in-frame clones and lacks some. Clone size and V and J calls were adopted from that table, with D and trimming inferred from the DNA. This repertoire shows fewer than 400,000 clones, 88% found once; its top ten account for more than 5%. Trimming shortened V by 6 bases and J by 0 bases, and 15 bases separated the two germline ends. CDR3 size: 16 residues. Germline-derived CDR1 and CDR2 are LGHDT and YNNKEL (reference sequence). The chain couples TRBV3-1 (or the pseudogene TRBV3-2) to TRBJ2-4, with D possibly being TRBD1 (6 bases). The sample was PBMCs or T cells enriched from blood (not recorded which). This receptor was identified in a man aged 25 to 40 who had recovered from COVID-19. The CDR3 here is CASSLGQSLAKNIQYF. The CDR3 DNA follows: TGTGCCAGCAGTTTAGGACAGTCCTTAGCCAAAAACATTCAGTACTTC.